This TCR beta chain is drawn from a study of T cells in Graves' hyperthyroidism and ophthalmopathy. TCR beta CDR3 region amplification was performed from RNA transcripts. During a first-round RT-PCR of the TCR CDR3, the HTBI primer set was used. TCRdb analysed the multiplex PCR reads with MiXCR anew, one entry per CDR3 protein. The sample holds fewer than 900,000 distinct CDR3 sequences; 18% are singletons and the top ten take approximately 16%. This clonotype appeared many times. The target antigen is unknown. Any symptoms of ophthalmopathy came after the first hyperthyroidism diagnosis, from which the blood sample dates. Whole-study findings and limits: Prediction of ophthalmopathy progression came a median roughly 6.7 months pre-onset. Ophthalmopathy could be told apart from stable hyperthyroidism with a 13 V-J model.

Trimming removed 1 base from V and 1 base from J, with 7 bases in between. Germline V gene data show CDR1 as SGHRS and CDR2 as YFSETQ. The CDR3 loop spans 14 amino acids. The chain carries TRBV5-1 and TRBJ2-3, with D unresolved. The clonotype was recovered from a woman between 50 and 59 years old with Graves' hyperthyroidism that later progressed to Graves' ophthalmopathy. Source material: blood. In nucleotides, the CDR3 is TGCGCCAGCAGCTTGTTCTTGGGCACAGATACGCAGTATTTT. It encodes CASSLFLGTDTQYF. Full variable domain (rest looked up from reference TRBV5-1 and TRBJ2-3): KAGVTQTPRYLIKTRGQQVTLSCSPISGHRSVSWYQQTPGQGLQFLFEYFSETQRNKGNFPGRFSGRQFSNSRSEMNVSTLELGDSALYLCASSLFLGTDTQYFGPGTRLTVL.